These T cell receptor beta chains were read from a single sample in a study of beta chain features in type 1 diabetes. Sequenced by immunoSEQ multiplex PCR; TCRdb stores in-frame clones only, minus some. Among about 13,000 clones listed, about half were seen once. Specimen: stem cell memory CD4+ T cells from blood. These receptors originate from a man in his late teens or twenties in good health. CDR3s include the opening cysteine and the closing phenylalanine or tryptophan. The order of the fields is V gene, J gene, clone size, D gene, CDR3 DNA, CDR3 protein. D genes are given only for firm matches. Size tells how often a clone was seen (once, few, many) or the class of an expanded clone, and some rows leave it out.

TRBV7-2	TRBJ1-5	.	.	TGTGCCAGCACCAATACTCAGGGCTATAGCAATCAGCCCCAGCATTTT	CASTNTQGYSNQPQHF
TRBV28	TRBJ1-4	.	.	TGTGCCAGCAGCTTTGGAGGTGGCGGTGAAGAAAAACTGTTTTTT	CASSFGGGGEEKLFF
TRBV28	TRBJ1-2	few	.	TGTGCCAGCAGTACACTGACAGTTAACTATGGCTACACCTTC	CASSTLTVNYGYTF
TRBV5-4	TRBJ2-1	.	.	TGTGCCAGCAGGCTACAGGGAACTGATGAGCAGTTCTTC	CASRLQGTDEQFF
TRBV6-1	TRBJ2-3	.	.	TGTGCCAGCAGTGAACGCAGGCAGGCCGATACGCAGTATTTT	CASSERRQADTQYF
TRBV5-4	TRBJ2-7	few	TRBD2	TGTGCCAGCAGCCAACTGGGACTAGCGGGGGATGAGCAGTACTTC	CASSQLGLAGDEQYF
TRBV10-3	TRBJ2-4	once	.	TGTGCCATCAGTGAGTTCGAAGATATGAGGATTCAGTACTTC	CAISEFEDMRIQYF
TRBV7-2	TRBJ2-7	few	.	TGTGCCAGCAGCTTTACAGGGTTAGGCGAGCAGTACTTC	CASSFTGLGEQYF
TRBV2	TRBJ2-7	.	.	TGTGCCAGCAGTGAAGCTGGGACTGACCCTAATGAGCAGTACTTC	CASSEAGTDPNEQYF
TRBV13	TRBJ2-6	.	TRBD1	TGTGCCAGCACCTCCCCTCGGACAGGGGGTTTCGGGGCCAACGTCCTGACTTTC	CASTSPRTGGFGANVLTF
TRBV7-9	TRBJ2-3	.	TRBD1	TGTGCCAGCAGCTGGGGACAGGATTCAGATACGCAGTATTTT	CASSWGQDSDTQYF
TRBV5-5	TRBJ1-1	.	.	TGTGCCAGCAGTTTTGGCGGGTCGGCCACTGAAGCTTTCTTT	CASSFGGSATEAFF
TRBV18	TRBJ1-4	few	TRBD1	TGTGCCAGCTCACCCCCGGGACAGGAGAAACTGTTTTTT	CASSPPGQEKLFF
TRBV5-1	TRBJ2-1	.	TRBD2	TGCGCCAGCAGCTTGGTGGCTAGCGGGGGGGCTCAGAATGAGCAGTTCTTC	CASSLVASGGAQNEQFF
TRBV5-1	TRBJ1-5	.	.	TGCGCCAGCAGCTTCCTGGACAGTTCGAAACAGCCCCAGCATTTT	CASSFLDSSKQPQHF
TRBV7-2	TRBJ2-7	.	.	TGTGCCAGCAGCTTAGTGGGGGCGGCTTACGAGCAGTACTTC	CASSLVGAAYEQYF
TRBV11-3	TRBJ2-3	.	.	TGTGCCAGCAGCACCGGGCTAGGGGAACACACAGATACGCAGTATTTT	CASSTGLGEHTDTQYF
TRBV7-6	TRBJ2-3	.	TRBD2	TGTGCCAGCAGCCAACTAGCGGGGGGTGGAGATACGCAGTATTTT	CASSQLAGGGDTQYF
TRBV4-2	TRBJ1-5	few	TRBD1	TGTGCCAGCAGCCCGTCGACGGCAGGGGGCTACAATCAGCCCCAGCATTTT	CASSPSTAGGYNQPQHF
TRBV7-2	TRBJ2-5	.	.	TGTGCCAGCAGCCTAAGGAGGGGGGGAAATCAAGAGACCCAGTACTTC	CASSLRRGGNQETQYF
TRBV7-2	TRBJ2-5	medium-sized	TRBD1	TGTGCCAGCAGCACAACGGACAGGCAAGAGACCCAGTACTTC	CASSTTDRQETQYF
TRBV7-2	TRBJ1-1	.	.	TGTGCCAGCAGCTTATACAGGGACCCTGAAGCTTTCTTT	CASSLYRDPEAFF
TRBV10-2	TRBJ2-3	.	.	TGCGCCAGCAGTGATCTAGTTACAAGCACAGATACGCAGTATTTT	CASSDLVTSTDTQYF
TRBV6-6	TRBJ2-5	.	.	TGTGCCAGCAGTTACTCAAGGGGGCTGTCCCGGGAGCAGTACTTC	CASSYSRGLSREQYF